This TCR beta chain was observed in a study of technical replicates of blood from a handful of donors. The V gene's germline CDR1 is SGHNT and CDR2 YYREEE (reference sequence). The CDR3 has 14 residues. The V and J ends lost 4 bases and 5 bases, in that order; junction bases with no gene match: 8. Sequenced by immunoSEQ multiplex PCR; TCRdb stores in-frame clones only, minus some. Here the sample spans approximately 76,000 clones, roughly 90% being singletons. This sequence was found in a human donor in good health. Input material: T cells isolated from PBMCs. The chain combines TRBV5-4 with TRBJ1-2; TRBD1 aligns across 7 bases. CDR3 DNA sequence: TGTGCCAGCAGCAGAAACGACAGGGAATATGGCTACACCTTC. This translates into CASSRNDREYGYTF.